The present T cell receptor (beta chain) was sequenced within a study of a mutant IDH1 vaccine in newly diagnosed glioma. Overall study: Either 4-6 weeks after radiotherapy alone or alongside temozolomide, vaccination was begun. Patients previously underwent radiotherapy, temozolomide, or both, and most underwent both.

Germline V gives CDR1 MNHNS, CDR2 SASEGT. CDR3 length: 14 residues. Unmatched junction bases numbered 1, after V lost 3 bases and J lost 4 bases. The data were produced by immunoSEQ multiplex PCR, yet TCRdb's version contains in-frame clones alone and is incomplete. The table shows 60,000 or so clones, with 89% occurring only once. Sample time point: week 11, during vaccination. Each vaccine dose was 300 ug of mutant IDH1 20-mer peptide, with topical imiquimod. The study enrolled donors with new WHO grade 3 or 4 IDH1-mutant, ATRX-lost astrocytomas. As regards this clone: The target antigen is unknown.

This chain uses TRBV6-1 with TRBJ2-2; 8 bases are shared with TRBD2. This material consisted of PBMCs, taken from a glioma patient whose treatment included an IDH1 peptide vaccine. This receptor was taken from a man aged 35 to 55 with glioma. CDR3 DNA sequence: TGTGCCAGCAGTGACGGGAGGGCCACCGGGGAGCTGTTTTTT. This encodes CASSDGRATGELFF.